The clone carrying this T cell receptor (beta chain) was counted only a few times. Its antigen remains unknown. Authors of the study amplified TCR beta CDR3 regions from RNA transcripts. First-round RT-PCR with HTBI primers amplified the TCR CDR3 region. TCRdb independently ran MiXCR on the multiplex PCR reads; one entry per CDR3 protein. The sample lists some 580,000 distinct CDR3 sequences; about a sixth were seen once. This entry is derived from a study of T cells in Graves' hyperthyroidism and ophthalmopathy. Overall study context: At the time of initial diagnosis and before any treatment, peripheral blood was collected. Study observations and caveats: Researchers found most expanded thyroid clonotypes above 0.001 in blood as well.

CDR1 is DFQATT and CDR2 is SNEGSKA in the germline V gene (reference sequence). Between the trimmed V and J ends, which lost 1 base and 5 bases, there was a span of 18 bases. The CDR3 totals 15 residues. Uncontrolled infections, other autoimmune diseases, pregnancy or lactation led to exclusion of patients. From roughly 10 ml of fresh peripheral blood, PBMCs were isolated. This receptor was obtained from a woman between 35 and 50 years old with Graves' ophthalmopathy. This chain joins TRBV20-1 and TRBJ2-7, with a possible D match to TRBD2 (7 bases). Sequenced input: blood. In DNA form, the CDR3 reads TGCAGTGCTAGAGGGGGGCTGGGGCGGGGGCACGAGCAGTACTTC. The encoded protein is CSARGGLGRGHEQYF.